The T cell receptor (beta chain) under discussion was sequenced for a study of blood T cell repertoires in COVID-19. CDR1 is LNHDA and CDR2 is SQIVND in the germline V gene (reference sequence). V was cut by 7 bases and J by 2 bases, with 17 bases left in between. This CDR3 has 15 amino acids. Original analysis: Amplification of reference gene primers was used by the study to estimate nucleated cell counts. Clones were read by immunoSEQ multiplex PCR, and TCRdb kept only the in-frame ones, dropping some. The V and J calls and clone size are taken from that table; D and trimming were inferred from the DNA. This repertoire shows fewer than 150,000 clones, about 87% found once; its top ten account for roughly 5%.

The sequencing sample was made of peripheral blood. The sequence was collected from a human donor in a cohort sampled during active COVID-19. This chain links TRBV19 with TRBJ1-2; tentatively, D is TRBD1 (6 bases). In nucleotides, the CDR3 is TGTGCCAGTACCACGAGGGACGGACAGAACTATGGCTACACCTTC. This translates into CASTTRDGQNYGYTF.